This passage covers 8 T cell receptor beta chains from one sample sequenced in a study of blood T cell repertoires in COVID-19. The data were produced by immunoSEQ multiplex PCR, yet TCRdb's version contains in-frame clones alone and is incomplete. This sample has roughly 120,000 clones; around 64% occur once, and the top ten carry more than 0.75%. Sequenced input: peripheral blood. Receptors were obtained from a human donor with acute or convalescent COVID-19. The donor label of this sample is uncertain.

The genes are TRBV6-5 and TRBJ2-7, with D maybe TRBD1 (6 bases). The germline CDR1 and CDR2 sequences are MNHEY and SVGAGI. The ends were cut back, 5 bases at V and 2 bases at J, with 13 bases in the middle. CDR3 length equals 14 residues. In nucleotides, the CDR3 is TGTGCCAGCAGTAGAGGACAGACCACCTACGAGCAGTACTTC. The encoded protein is CASSRGQTTYEQYF.

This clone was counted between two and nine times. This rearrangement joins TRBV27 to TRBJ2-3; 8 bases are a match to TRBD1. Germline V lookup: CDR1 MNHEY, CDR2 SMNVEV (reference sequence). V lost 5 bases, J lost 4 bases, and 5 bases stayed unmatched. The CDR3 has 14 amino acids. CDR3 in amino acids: CASSGRGQADTQYF. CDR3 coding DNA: TGTGCCAGCAGTGGCAGGGGGCAGGCAGATACGCAGTATTTT.

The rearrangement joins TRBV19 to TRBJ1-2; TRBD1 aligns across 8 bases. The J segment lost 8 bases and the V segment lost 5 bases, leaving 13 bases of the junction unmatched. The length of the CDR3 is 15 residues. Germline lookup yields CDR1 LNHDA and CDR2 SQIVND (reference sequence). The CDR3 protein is CASSGFGQGQPGYTF. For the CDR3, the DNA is TGTGCCAGTAGTGGTTTCGGACAGGGCCAGCCGGGCTACACCTTC.

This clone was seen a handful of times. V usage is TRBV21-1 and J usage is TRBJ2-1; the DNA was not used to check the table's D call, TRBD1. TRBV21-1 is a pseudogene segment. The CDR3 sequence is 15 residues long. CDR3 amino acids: CASSKGDRGGNEQFF. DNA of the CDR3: TGTGCCAGCAGCAAGGGGGACAGGGGAGGCAATGAGCAGTTCTTC.

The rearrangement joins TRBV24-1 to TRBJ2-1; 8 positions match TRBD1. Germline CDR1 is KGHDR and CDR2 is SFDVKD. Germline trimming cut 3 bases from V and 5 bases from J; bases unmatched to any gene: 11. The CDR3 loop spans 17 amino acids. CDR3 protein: CATSDPPSRGPHNEQFF. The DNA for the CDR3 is TGTGCCACCAGTGATCCCCCTTCCAGGGGGCCCCACAATGAGCAGTTCTTC.

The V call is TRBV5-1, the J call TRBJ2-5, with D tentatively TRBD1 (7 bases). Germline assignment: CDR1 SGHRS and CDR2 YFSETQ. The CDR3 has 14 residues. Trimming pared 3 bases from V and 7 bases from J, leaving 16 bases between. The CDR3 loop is CASSSVDQGGTQYF. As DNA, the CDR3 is TGCGCCAGCAGCTCCGTGGACCAGGGGGGGACCCAGTACTTC.

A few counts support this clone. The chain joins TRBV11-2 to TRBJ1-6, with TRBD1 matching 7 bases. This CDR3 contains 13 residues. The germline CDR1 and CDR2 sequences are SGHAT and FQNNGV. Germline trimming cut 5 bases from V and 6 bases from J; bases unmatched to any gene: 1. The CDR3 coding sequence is TGTGCCAGCAGCGCAGGGGGTAATTCACCCCTCCACTTT. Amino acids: CASSAGGNSPLHF. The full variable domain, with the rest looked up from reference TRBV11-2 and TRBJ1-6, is EAGVAQSPRYKIIEKRQSVAFWCNPISGHATLYWYQQILGQGPKLLIQFQNNGVVDDSQLPKDRFSAERLKGVDSTLKIQPAKLEDSAVYLCASSAGGNSPLHFGNGTRLTVT.

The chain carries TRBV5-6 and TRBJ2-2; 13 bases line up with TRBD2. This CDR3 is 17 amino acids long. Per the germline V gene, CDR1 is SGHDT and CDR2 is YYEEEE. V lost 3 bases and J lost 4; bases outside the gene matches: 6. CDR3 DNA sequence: TGTGCCAGCAGCTCAGACGGACTAGCGGGGGTCACCGGGGAGCTGTTTTTT. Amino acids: CASSSDGLAGVTGELFF.